The clone carrying this T cell receptor (beta chain) was counted a single time. This CDR3 comprises 15 residues. Deletions cut 3 bases from V and 7 bases from J, with 16 bases between. Germline assignment: CDR1 LNHDA and CDR2 SQIVND (reference sequence). The data are from a study of blood T cell repertoires in COVID-19. Study-wide context: Material from acute and convalescent COVID-19 was sourced from the United States, Italy and Spain. Sample material is recorded as cDNA or gDNA derived from T cells, B-cell-depleted T cells, or PBMCs.

Per the study methods: Amplification from reference gene primers served as the basis for estimated nucleated cell counts. TCRdb keeps only in-frame clones here, not all; method: immunoSEQ multiplex PCR. That table supplies the V and J calls and clone size; D and trimming were determined from the DNA. The table has around 190,000 clones, about 87% seen once. Participants had their cohort set by participant-reported clinical history. This sequence was found in a man between 18 and 29 years old with acute COVID-19. V usage is TRBV19 and J usage is TRBJ1-5; D might be TRBD1 (5 bases). The sample comprised PBMCs or T cells enriched from blood (not recorded which). The CDR3 DNA sequence: TGTGCCAGTAGTATGGGGCCAGGAGATTTGCAGCCCCAGCATTTT. It codes for CASSMGPGDLQPQHF.